Listed here are 3 T cell receptor beta chains from one sample, sequenced in a study of Ad26.COV2.S vaccination and SARS-CoV-2 variants. Using immunoSEQ multiplex PCR, the repertoire was profiled, and TCRdb retains in-frame clones only, with some absent. There are tens of thousands of clones in the sample; about 80% occur only once, and over 40% lies in the top ten. The sequencing here drew on peripheral blood, taken after recovery from COVID-19. The receptors come from a human donor who had recovered from COVID-19.

V gene TRBV14 combines with J gene TRBJ1-2; D is unclear. V shed 0 bases and J shed 2 bases, with 7 bases lying between them. Germline loops: CDR1 SGHDN, CDR2 FVKESK. There are 14 residues in the CDR3. The DNA of the CDR3 is TGTGCCAGCAGCCAAGATCTCACCAACTATGGCTACACCTTC. Its translation: CASSQDLTNYGYTF.

This clone came up once. The rearrangement joins TRBV6-4 to TRBJ1-5; D not certain. Germline V gene lookup returns CDR1 MRHNA and CDR2 SNTAGT. Between the trimmed V and J ends, which lost 3 bases and 7 bases, there was a span of 10 bases. The CDR3 loop spans 13 amino acids. The CDR3 bases are TGTGCCAGCAGTGAGGGTCCGTGGCAGCCCCAGCATTTT. Translated: CASSEGPWQPQHF.

The rearrangement uses TRBV5-1 and TRBJ1-2, with D possibly matching TRBD1 (6 bases). Trimming took off 0 bases at V and 8 bases at J, with 14 bases between the two ends. Germline V gene lookup returns CDR1 SGHRS and CDR2 YFSETQ. The length of the CDR3 is 14 residues. The CDR3 DNA reads as TGCGCCAGCAGCTTGGCCGAGAGGCAGGGGGGCTACACCTTC. Residues: CASSLAERQGGYTF.